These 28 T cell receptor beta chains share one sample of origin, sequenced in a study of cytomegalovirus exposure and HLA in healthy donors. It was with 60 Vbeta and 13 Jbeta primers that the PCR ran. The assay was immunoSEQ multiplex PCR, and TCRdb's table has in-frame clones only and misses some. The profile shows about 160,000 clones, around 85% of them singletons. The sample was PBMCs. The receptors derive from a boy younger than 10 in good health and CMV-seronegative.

CDR3 in amino acids: CASCDRGMNTEAFF. In DNA, the CDR3 is TGTGCCAGTTGTGACAGGGGGATGAACACTGAAGCTTTCTTT. This chain joins TRBV19 and TRBJ1-1; 9 positions agree with TRBD1. The CDR3 is made up of 14 amino acids. In germline, CDR1 is LNHDA, CDR2 SQIVND (reference sequence). The trim removed 8 bases at V and 0 bases at J, leaving 4 bases unmatched. The whole variable domain, filled in from reference TRBV19 and TRBJ1-1, reads DGGITQSPKYLFRKEGQNVTLSCEQNLNHDAMYWYRQDPGQGLRLIYYSQIVNDFQKGDIAEGYSVSREKKESFPLTVTSAQKNPTAFYLCASCDRGMNTEAFFGQGTRLTVV.

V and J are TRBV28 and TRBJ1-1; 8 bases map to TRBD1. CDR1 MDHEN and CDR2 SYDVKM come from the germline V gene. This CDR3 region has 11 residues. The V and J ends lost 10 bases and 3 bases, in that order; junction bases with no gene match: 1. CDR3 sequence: CATTGDTEAFF. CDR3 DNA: TGTGCCACGACAGGGGACACTGAAGCTTTCTTT.

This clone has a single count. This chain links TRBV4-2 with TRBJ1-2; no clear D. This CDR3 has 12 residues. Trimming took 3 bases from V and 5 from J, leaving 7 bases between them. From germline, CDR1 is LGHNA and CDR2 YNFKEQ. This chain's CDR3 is CASSQELYGYTF. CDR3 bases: TGTGCCAGCAGCCAGGAGCTGTATGGCTACACCTTC.

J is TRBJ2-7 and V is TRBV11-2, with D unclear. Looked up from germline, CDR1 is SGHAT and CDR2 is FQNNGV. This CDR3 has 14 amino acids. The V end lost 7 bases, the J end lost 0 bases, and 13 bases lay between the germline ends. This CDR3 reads CASTFGPYSYEQYV. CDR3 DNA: TGTGCCAGCACCTTTGGGCCGTACTCCTACGAGCAGTACGTC.

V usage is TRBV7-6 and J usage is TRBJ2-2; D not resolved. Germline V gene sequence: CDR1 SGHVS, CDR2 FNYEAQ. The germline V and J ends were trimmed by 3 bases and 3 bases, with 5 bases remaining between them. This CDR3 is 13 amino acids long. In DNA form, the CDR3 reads TGTGCCAGCAGCTTCGGTGACACCGGGGAGCTGTTTTTT. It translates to CASSFGDTGELFF.

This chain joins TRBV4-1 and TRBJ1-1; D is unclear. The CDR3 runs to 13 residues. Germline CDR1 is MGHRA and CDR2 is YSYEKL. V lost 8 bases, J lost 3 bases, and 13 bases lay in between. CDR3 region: CASGSPRDTEAFF. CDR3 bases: TGCGCCAGCGGATCACCACGGGACACTGAAGCTTTCTTT.

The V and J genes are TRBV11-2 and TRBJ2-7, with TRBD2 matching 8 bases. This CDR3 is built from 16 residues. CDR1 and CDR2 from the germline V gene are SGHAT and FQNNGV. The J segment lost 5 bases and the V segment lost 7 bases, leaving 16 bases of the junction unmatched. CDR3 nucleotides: TGTGCCAGCACCTCACCCAAGCAGCGGGAGTTTCACGAGCAGTACTTC. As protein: CASTSPKQREFHEQYF.

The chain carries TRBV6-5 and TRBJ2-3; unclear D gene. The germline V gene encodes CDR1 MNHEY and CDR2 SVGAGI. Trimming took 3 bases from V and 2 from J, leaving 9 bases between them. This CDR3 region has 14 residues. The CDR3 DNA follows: TGTGCCAGCAGTTATGATGAGAACACAGATACGCAGTATTTT. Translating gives CASSYDENTDTQYF.

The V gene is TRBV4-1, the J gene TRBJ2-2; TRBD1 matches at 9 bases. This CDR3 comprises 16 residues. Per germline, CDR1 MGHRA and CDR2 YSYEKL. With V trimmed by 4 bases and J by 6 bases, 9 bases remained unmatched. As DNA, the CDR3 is TGCGCCAGCAGCCCTATTGGACAGGGGAGCTCCGGGGAGCTGTTTTTT. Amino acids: CASSPIGQGSSGELFF.

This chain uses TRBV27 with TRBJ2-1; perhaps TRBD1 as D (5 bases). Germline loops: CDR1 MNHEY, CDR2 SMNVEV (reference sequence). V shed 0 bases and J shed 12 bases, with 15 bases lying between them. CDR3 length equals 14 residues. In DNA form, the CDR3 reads TGTGCCAGCAGTTTATCGTACGGTAGTGGGGCGCAGTTCTTC. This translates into CASSLSYGSGAQFF.

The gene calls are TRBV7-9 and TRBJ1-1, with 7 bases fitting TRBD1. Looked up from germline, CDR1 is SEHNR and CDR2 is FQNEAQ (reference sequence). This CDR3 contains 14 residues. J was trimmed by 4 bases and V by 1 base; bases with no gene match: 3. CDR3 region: CASSLVQGGTEAFF. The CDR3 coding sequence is TGTGCCAGCAGCTTAGTTCAGGGGGGCACTGAAGCTTTCTTT.

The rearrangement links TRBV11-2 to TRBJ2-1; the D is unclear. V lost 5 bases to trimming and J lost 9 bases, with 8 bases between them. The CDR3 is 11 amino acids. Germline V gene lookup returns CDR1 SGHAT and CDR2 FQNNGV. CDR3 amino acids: CASSPPGEQFF. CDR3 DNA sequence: TGTGCCAGCAGCCCACCGGGTGAGCAGTTCTTC.

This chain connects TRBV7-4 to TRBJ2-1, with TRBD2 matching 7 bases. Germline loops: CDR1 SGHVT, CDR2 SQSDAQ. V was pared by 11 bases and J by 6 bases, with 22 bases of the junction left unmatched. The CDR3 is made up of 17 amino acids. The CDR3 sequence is CASLNQSAGVRGNEQFF. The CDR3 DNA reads TGTGCCTCCCTAAACCAGTCGGCGGGAGTGAGGGGCAATGAGCAGTTCTTC.

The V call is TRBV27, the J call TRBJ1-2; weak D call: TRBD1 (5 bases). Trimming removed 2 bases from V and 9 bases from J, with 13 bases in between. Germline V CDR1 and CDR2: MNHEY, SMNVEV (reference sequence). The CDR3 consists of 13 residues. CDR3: CASSLPSRGSYTF. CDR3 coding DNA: TGTGCCAGCAGTTTACCCTCCCGGGGGAGCTACACCTTC.

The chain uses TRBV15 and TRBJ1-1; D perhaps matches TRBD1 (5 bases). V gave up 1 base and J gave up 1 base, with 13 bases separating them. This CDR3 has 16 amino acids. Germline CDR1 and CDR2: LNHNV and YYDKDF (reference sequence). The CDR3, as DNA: TGTGCCACCAGCAGAGGTGATCGGACACCGAACACTGAAGCTTTCTTT. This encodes CATSRGDRTPNTEAFF.

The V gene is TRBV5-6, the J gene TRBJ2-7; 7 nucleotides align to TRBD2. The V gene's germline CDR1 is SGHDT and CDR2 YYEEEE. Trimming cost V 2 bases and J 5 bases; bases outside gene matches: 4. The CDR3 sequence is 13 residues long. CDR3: CASSFAGADEQYV. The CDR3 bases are TGTGCCAGCAGCTTCGCGGGAGCCGACGAGCAGTACGTC.

The CDR3 DNA reads TGTGCCAGCAGCTATGAGGGGGGGTTGAAGACCCAGTACTTC. Encoded protein: CASSYEGGLKTQYF. V is TRBV28 and J is TRBJ2-5; perhaps TRBD2 as D (7 bases). Germline CDR1 is MDHEN and CDR2 is SYDVKM. The CDR3 length is 14 residues. V was shortened by 6 bases and J by 6 bases, with 17 bases between the two germline ends.

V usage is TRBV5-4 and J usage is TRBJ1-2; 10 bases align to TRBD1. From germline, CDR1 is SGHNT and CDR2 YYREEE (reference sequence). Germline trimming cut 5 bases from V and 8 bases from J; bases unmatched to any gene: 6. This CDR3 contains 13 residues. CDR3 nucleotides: TGTGCCAGCAGTTCGACAGGGGGCCGGGGCTACACCTTC. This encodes CASSSTGGRGYTF.

The CDR3 bases are TGCGCCAGCAGCAGCGTGAACCAGTACAATGAGCAGTTCTTC. The encoded protein is CASSSVNQYNEQFF. The rearrangement uses TRBV10-2 and TRBJ2-1; D unresolved. Germline CDR1 and CDR2: WSHSY and SAAADI. The CDR3 covers 14 residues. Trimming took off 6 bases at V and 4 bases at J, with 13 bases between the two ends.

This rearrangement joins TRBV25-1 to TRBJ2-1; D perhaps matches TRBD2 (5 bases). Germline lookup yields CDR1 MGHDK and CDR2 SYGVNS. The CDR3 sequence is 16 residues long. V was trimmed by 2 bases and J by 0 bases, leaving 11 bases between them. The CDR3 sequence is CASSESRRSSYNEQFF. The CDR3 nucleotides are TGTGCCAGCAGTGAAAGTCGGAGGAGCTCCTACAATGAGCAGTTCTTC. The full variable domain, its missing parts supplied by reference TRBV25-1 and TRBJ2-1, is EADIYQTPRYLVIGTGKKITLECSQTMGHDKMYWYQQDPGMELHLIHYSYGVNSTEKGDLSSESTVSRIRTEHFPLTLESARPSHTSQYLCASSESRRSSYNEQFFGPGTRLTVL.

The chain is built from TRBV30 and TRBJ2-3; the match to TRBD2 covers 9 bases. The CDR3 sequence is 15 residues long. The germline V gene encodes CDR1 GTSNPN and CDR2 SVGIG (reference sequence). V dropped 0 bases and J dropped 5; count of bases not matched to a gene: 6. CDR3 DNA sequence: TGTGCCTGGAGTGTACGGGCGGGAGGGCTAGATACGCAGTATTTT. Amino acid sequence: CAWSVRAGGLDTQYF.

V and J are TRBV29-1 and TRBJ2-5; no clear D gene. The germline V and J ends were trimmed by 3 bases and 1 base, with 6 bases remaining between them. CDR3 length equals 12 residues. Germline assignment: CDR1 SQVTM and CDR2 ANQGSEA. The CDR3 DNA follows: TGCAGCGTTGACAGCGCCCAAGAGACCCAGTACTTC. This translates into CSVDSAQETQYF.

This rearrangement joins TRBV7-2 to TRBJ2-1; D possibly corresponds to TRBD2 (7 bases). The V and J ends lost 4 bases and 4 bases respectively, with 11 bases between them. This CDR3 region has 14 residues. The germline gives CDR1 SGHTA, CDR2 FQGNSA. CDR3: CASSWGGGYNEQFF. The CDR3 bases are TGTGCCAGCAGCTGGGGGGGCGGATACAATGAGCAGTTCTTC.

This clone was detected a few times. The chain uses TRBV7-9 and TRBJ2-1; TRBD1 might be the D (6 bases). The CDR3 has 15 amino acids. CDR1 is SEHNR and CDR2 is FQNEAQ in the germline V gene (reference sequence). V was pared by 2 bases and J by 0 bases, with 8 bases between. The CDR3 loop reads CASSLTGLSYNEQFF. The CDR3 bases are TGTGCCAGCAGCTTAACAGGGCTCTCCTACAATGAGCAGTTCTTC.

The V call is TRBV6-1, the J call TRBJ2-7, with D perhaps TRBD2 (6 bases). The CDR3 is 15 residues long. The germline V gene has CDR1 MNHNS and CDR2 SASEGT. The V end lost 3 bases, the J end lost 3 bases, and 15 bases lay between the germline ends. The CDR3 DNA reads TGTGCCAGCAGTGAGCGGGACTTCCCGGTCTACGAGCAGTACTTC. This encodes CASSERDFPVYEQYF.

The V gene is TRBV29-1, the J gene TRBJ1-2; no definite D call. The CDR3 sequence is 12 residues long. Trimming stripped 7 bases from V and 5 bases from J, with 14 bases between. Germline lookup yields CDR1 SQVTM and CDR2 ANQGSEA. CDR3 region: CSAGYGEYGYTF. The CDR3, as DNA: TGCAGCGCCGGGTATGGAGAGTATGGCTACACCTTC.

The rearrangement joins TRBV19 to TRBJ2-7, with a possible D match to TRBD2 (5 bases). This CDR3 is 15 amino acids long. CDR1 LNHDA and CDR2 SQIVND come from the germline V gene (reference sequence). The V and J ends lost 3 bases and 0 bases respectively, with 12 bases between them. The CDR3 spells CASSIRGSHSYEQYF. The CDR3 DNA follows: TGTGCCAGTAGTATTCGGGGTTCCCACTCCTACGAGCAGTACTTC. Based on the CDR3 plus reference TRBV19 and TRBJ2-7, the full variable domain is DGGITQSPKYLFRKEGQNVTLSCEQNLNHDAMYWYRQDPGQGLRLIYYSQIVNDFQKGDIAEGYSVSREKKESFPLTVTSAQKNPTAFYLCASSIRGSHSYEQYFGPGTRLTVT.

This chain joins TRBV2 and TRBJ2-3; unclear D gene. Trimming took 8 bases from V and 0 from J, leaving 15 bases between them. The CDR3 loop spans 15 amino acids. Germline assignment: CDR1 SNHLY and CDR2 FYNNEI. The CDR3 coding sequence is TGTGCCAGCTATCACTTGATTACTAGCACAGATACGCAGTATTTT. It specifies CASYHLITSTDTQYF.